This T cell receptor (beta chain) derives from a study of shared clonotypes between healthy human individuals. The overall study: A couple of women and a few men aged 18 to 49 made up the donors. The study's findings and limits: Around 5.3% of naive CD4 clonotypes were shared across four donors. Blood alone was sampled, and tissue repertoires likely differ.

Measured with immunoSEQ multiplex PCR; TCRdb has only the in-frame clones, and not every one. The table records over 2 million clones, roughly 90% of them present only once. A note on this clone: Antigen specificity is unknown.

Negatively enriched CD4+ T cells were divided by CD45RA into naive and memory. Trimming at V came to 7 bases and at J to 5 bases, leaving 17 bases not matched to a gene. The CDR3 has 18 residues. CDR1 is MDHEN and CDR2 is SYDVKM in the germline V gene. The rearrangement links TRBV28 to TRBJ2-1; 10 nucleotides align to TRBD2. The sample comprised naive CD4+ T cells from PBMCs. Subset of the sample: CD45RA+ positively selected. The receptor was isolated from a man between 18 and 35 years old in good health. Some clones in this sample may be carry-over from other donors' samples. CDR3 amino acids: CASKQSPSGSLIDNEQFF. In DNA form, the CDR3 reads TGTGCCAGCAAACAGTCCCCTAGCGGGAGTCTTATCGACAATGAGCAGTTCTTC.